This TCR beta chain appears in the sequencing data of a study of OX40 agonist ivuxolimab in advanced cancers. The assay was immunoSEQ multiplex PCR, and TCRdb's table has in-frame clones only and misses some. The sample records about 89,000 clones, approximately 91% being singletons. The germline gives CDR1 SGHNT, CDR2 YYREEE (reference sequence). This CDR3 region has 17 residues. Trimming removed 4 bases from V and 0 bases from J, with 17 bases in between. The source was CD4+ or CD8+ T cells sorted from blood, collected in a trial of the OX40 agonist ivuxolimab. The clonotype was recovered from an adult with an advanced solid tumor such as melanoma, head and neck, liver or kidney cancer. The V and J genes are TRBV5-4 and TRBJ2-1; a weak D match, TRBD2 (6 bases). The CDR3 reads CASSPGSGGSSYNEQFF. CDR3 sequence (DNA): TGTGCCAGCAGCCCTGGTAGCGGAGGTTCCTCCTACAATGAGCAGTTCTTC.